The 21 T cell receptor beta chains below come from one sample, sequenced in a study of cytomegalovirus exposure and HLA in healthy donors. The PCR made use of 60 Vbeta and 13 Jbeta primers. Profiled with immunoSEQ multiplex PCR; TCRdb holds only in-frame clones, not every one. The table has fewer than 300,000 clones, about nine tenths seen once. The sequencing input was PBMCs. Receptor source: a man aged 35 to 55 in good health and CMV-seropositive.

The chain joins TRBV30 to TRBJ2-5; TRBD1 or TRBD2 may be the D gene (6 bases each). The DNA end is a closer match to TRBJ2-7, so the J assignment may be wrong. CDR3 length equals 15 residues. The germline V gene has CDR1 GTSNPN and CDR2 SVGIG (reference sequence). The CDR3: CAWSVPGGGSYEQYF. DNA of the CDR3: TGTGCCTGGAGTGTACCAGGAGGGGGCTCCTACGAGCAGTACTTC.

The J gene is TRBJ2-3, the V gene TRBV7-3; 8 bases are shared with TRBD2. Unmatched junction bases numbered 10, after V lost 5 bases and J lost 3 bases. The germline gives CDR1 SGHTA, CDR2 FQGTGA. The length of the CDR3 is 16 residues. This chain's CDR3 is CASSIQAGDVTDTQYF. In nucleotides, the CDR3 is TGTGCCAGCAGCATTCAAGCGGGAGATGTAACAGATACGCAGTATTTT.

This chain joins TRBV6-5 and TRBJ2-3; D unresolved. The germline CDR1 and CDR2 sequences are MNHEY and SVGAGI. The V gene lost 3 bases and the J gene lost 1 base, with 8 bases spanning the gap. This CDR3 is 14 amino acids long. CDR3 sequence (DNA): TGTGCCAGCAGTTATACAGAACGCACAGATACGCAGTATTTT. This sequence encodes CASSYTERTDTQYF.

The rearrangement uses TRBV7-3 and TRBJ2-2, with 8 bases that match TRBD2. The germline V gene has CDR1 SGHTA and CDR2 FQGTGA. V lost 3 bases and J lost 2; bases outside the gene matches: 2. The CDR3 contains 15 residues. In DNA, the CDR3 is TGTGCCAGCAGCTTGACTAGCGCTAACACCGGGGAGCTGTTTTTT. Its protein product is CASSLTSANTGELFF.

In nucleotides, the CDR3 is TGTGCCAGCAGCTTAGGCGTAGCGGACTACTCCTACGAGCAGTACTTC. The encoded protein is CASSLGVADYSYEQYF. The chain is built from TRBV7-2 and TRBJ2-5, with D possibly matching TRBD2 (6 bases). The J call is uncertain, as TRBJ2-7 better fits the DNA end. The CDR3 runs to 16 residues. The V gene's germline CDR1 is SGHTA and CDR2 FQGNSA.

The V call is TRBV12-5, the J call TRBJ1-4; TRBD1 matches at 9 bases. Germline V gene sequence: CDR1 LGHNT, CDR2 FRNRAP. Unmatched junction bases numbered 15, after V lost 5 bases and J lost 5 bases. CDR3 size: 18 residues. Here the CDR3 DNA reads TGTGCTAGTGGTACTGATCCCCCCGGCGGGACAGGGAATGAAAAACTGTTTTTT. Its protein is CASGTDPPGGTGNEKLFF.

V is TRBV7-8 and J is TRBJ1-1, with a possible D match to TRBD1 (5 bases). The ends were cut back, 10 bases at V and 6 bases at J, with 18 bases in the middle. Germline V gene sequence: CDR1 SGHVS, CDR2 FQNEAQ. This CDR3 has 13 residues. CDR3 sequence (DNA): TGTGCCACCCTAGAGTATGGGGCGCCTGAAGCTTTCTTT. It encodes CATLEYGAPEAFF.

This chain uses TRBV29-1 with TRBJ2-1; unclear D gene. The CDR3 sequence is 14 residues long. The germline CDR1 and CDR2 sequences are SQVTM and ANQGSEA. V lost 1 base and J 0 bases, leaving 7 bases between the germline ends. CDR3 protein: CSVEVRSSYNEQFF. The CDR3 DNA reads as TGCAGCGTTGAAGTCCGGAGCTCCTACAATGAGCAGTTCTTC.

The chain recombines TRBV30 with TRBJ2-7, with TRBD1 matching 9 bases. The CDR3 runs to 14 residues. Trimming at V came to 2 bases and at J to 5 bases, leaving 7 bases not matched to a gene. Germline CDR1 reads GTSNPN; CDR2 reads SVGIG (reference sequence). CDR3 sequence reads: CAWSHRGQRDEQYF. As DNA, the CDR3 is TGTGCCTGGAGTCACAGGGGGCAGCGGGACGAGCAGTACTTC.

The chain couples TRBV15 to TRBJ2-7; 7 bases are shared with TRBD2. CDR1 LNHNV and CDR2 YYDKDF come from the germline V gene (reference sequence). The CDR3 contains 14 residues. With V trimmed by 1 base and J by 0 bases, 0 bases remained unmatched. CDR3 DNA: TGTGCCACCAGCAGAGGGGGGGGCTCCTACGAGCAGTACTTC. It encodes CATSRGGGSYEQYF.

This clone has more than one count but fewer than ten. V gene TRBV9 combines with J gene TRBJ2-2; tentative D call: TRBD1 (5 bases). V shed 2 bases and J shed 2 bases, with 7 bases lying between them. CDR1 is SGDLS, CDR2 YYNGEE, per germline. The CDR3 covers 14 residues. The CDR3 sequence: CASSVGQNTGELFF. The CDR3 region has the DNA TGTGCCAGCAGCGTTGGACAAAACACCGGGGAGCTGTTTTTT.

V usage is TRBV29-1 and J usage is TRBJ2-3, with D possibly matching TRBD2 (5 bases). Trimming cost V 1 base and J 0 bases, with 8 bases left between them. CDR1 is SQVTM and CDR2 is ANQGSEA in the germline V gene. The CDR3 consists of 14 residues. The CDR3: CSVEGTLSTDTQYF. CDR3 nucleotides: TGCAGCGTTGAAGGGACTTTAAGCACAGATACGCAGTATTTT.

The V and J genes are TRBV5-1 and TRBJ1-6, with D tentatively TRBD1 (6 bases). In germline, CDR1 is SGHRS, CDR2 YFSETQ. The CDR3 runs to 18 residues. V was cut by 4 bases and J by 3 bases, with 20 bases left in between. CDR3 in DNA: TGCGCCAGCAGCCCAATTGTGGGGGGGGCCATCTATAATTCACCCCTCCACTTT. Translation: CASSPIVGGAIYNSPLHF.

The chain carries TRBV6-5 and TRBJ1-3, with 7 positions matching TRBD1. There are 15 residues in the CDR3. CDR1 MNHEY and CDR2 SVGAGI come from the germline V gene. With V trimmed by 5 bases and J by 4 bases, 8 bases remained unmatched. The CDR3 DNA follows: TGTGCCAGCAGTCGCCACAGGGGTGGGGGAAACACCATATATTTT. This gives the protein CASSRHRGGGNTIYF.

This rearrangement joins TRBV30 to TRBJ1-1; TRBD1 matches at 9 bases. With 1 base clipped from V and 8 bases from J, the junction kept 5 bases outside the gene matches. CDR1 is GTSNPN and CDR2 is SVGIG in the germline V gene (reference sequence). The length of the CDR3 is 13 residues. CDR3 amino acids: CAWSGGQGVEAFF. The CDR3 DNA sequence: TGTGCCTGGAGTGGGGGACAGGGAGTCGAAGCTTTCTTT.

Concerning this clone itself: Compared with germline, one end of the junction differs, possibly owing to a read error. The rearrangement joins TRBV2 to TRBJ2-5; 14 bases fit TRBD2. The CDR3 consists of 15 residues. Germline V gene lookup returns CDR1 SNHLY and CDR2 FYNNEI. The CDR3 nucleotides are TGTGCCAGCAGGGGGACTAGCGGGGGACAAGAGGCCCAGTACTTC. It is translated as CASRGTSGGQEAQYF.

The chain employs TRBV7-2 and TRBJ2-7, with 7 positions matching TRBD1. V lost 3 bases, J lost 4 bases, and 6 bases stayed unmatched. CDR1 is SGHTA, CDR2 FQGNSA, per germline. The CDR3 has 14 amino acids. Here the CDR3 reads CASSFEQGLYEQYF. The CDR3, as DNA: TGTGCCAGCAGCTTCGAACAGGGGCTGTACGAGCAGTACTTC.

This clone was seen more than once but under ten times. The chain has TRBV30 and TRBJ1-1, with TRBD1 matching 7 bases. Germline V lookup: CDR1 GTSNPN, CDR2 SVGIG (reference sequence). The CDR3 is made up of 15 amino acids. After removal of 0 bases from V and 4 bases from J, the junction contained 8 bases not matched to a gene. The CDR3 spells CAWSVPWTGRTEAFF. CDR3 nucleotide sequence: TGTGCCTGGAGTGTACCCTGGACAGGACGCACTGAAGCTTTCTTT.

V gene TRBV27 combines with J gene TRBJ2-5; TRBD2 is a possible D gene (7 bases). V lost 5 bases, J lost 2 bases, and 15 bases lay in between. The CDR3 totals 15 residues. Germline-derived CDR1 and CDR2 are MNHEY and SMNVEV (reference sequence). The CDR3 reads CASSGGGRWQETQYF. The CDR3 nucleotides read TGTGCCAGCAGTGGGGGGGGCAGGTGGCAAGAGACCCAGTACTTC.

This chain connects TRBV7-2 to TRBJ2-1; 10 nucleotides align to TRBD1. The length of the CDR3 is 15 residues. Germline CDR1 reads SGHTA; CDR2 reads FQGNSA. With 6 bases clipped from V and 3 bases from J, the junction kept 5 bases outside the gene matches. Here the CDR3 reads CASSSDRGLYNEQFF. CDR3 in DNA: TGTGCCAGCAGTTCCGACAGGGGGCTCTACAATGAGCAGTTCTTC.

This clone was found once. The chain couples TRBV15 to TRBJ2-2; 7 nucleotides agree with TRBD1. The V gene's germline CDR1 is LNHNV and CDR2 YYDKDF (reference sequence). J was trimmed by 6 bases and V by 3 bases; bases with no gene match: 4. This CDR3 contains 14 residues. CDR3 DNA: TGTGCCACCAGCAGGAACAGGGGCCCCGGGGAGCTGTTTTTT. Translating it yields CATSRNRGPGELFF.